These 22 T cell receptor beta chains were all obtained from the same sample, sequenced in a study of blood T cell repertoires in COVID-19. Clones were read by immunoSEQ multiplex PCR, and TCRdb kept only the in-frame ones, dropping some. The profile shows some 260,000 clones, about 80% of them singletons. Specimen: peripheral blood. The receptor set was obtained from a man at least 80 years old with acute or convalescent COVID-19.

The rearrangement links TRBV29-1 to TRBJ2-2; TRBD2 matches 14 bases. The CDR3 loop spans 17 amino acids. Germline CDR1 and CDR2: SQVTM and ANQGSEA. The junction had 9 bases not matched to a gene; V was cut back by 6 bases and J by 3 bases. This chain's CDR3 is CSVPGTSGSIHTGELFF. The CDR3 DNA follows: TGCAGCGTCCCCGGGACTAGCGGGAGTATACACACCGGGGAGCTGTTTTTT.

In regard to this clone: This specimen includes other DNA sequences encoding the same CDR3. The J gene is TRBJ1-2, the V gene TRBV24-1; 8 bases are a match to TRBD1. Trimming took 3 bases from V and 7 from J; bases not matched to a gene: 9. Germline V gene lookup returns CDR1 KGHDR and CDR2 SFDVKD. This CDR3 contains 15 residues. CDR3 coding DNA: TGTGCCACCAGTGATCCCGGACAGGGAGCTAGTGGCTACACCTTC. Translating gives CATSDPGQGASGYTF.

This clone occurred a few times. The chain is built from TRBV7-2 and TRBJ1-2; 9 bases are shared with TRBD1. V lost 5 bases, J lost 9 bases, and 13 bases stayed unmatched. This CDR3 has 15 amino acids. Germline V gene data show CDR1 as SGHTA and CDR2 as FQGNSA. The CDR3 sequence is CASSTNRGRVPSYTF. CDR3 nucleotides: TGTGCCAGCAGCACTAACAGGGGGCGGGTTCCAAGCTACACCTTC.

This chain joins TRBV19 and TRBJ2-1, with TRBD2 matching 8 bases. V lost 4 bases and J lost 1; bases outside the gene matches: 3. The germline V gene encodes CDR1 LNHDA and CDR2 SQIVND (reference sequence). The CDR3 is 15 amino acids. The CDR3 DNA reads as TGTGCCAGTAGTACACTAGCGGTGTCCTACAATGAGCAGTTCTTC. It specifies CASSTLAVSYNEQFF.

J is TRBJ2-1 and V is TRBV30, with D possibly being TRBD1 (6 bases). The ends were cut back, 3 bases at V and 1 base at J, with 13 bases in the middle. This CDR3 spans 15 amino acids. CDR1 GTSNPN and CDR2 SVGIG come from the germline V gene (reference sequence). CDR3 in DNA: TGTGCCTGGAGACGAGGGGGTGCTTCCTACAATGAGCAGTTCTTC. Translation: CAWRRGGASYNEQFF. The full variable domain, with the rest looked up from reference TRBV30 and TRBJ2-1, is SQTIHQWPATLVQPVGSPLSLECTVEGTSNPNLYWYRQAAGRGLQLLFYSVGIGQISSEVPQNLSASRPQDRQFILSSKKLLLSDSGFYLCAWRRGGASYNEQFFGPGTRLTVL.

V usage is TRBV19 and J usage is TRBJ2-2; TRBD1 aligns across 9 bases. There are 16 residues in the CDR3. The ends lost 5 bases at V and 5 bases at J; junction bases unmatched: 9. Per germline, CDR1 LNHDA and CDR2 SQIVND (reference sequence). The CDR3 sequence is CASSFHRGLDTGELFF. The CDR3 DNA reads TGTGCCAGTAGTTTCCACAGGGGGCTTGATACCGGGGAGCTGTTTTTT. Variable domain in full (rest from reference TRBV19 and TRBJ2-2): DGGITQSPKYLFRKEGQNVTLSCEQNLNHDAMYWYRQDPGQGLRLIYYSQIVNDFQKGDIAEGYSVSREKKESFPLTVTSAQKNPTAFYLCASSFHRGLDTGELFFGEGSRLTVL.

The chain uses TRBV7-6 and TRBJ1-5; TRBD1 matches 10 bases. The V gene end was trimmed by 5 bases and the J gene end by 2 bases; junction bases not matched to a gene: 3. Germline V CDR1 and CDR2: SGHVS, FNYEAQ. This CDR3 has 15 residues. CDR3 protein: CASSQGTGGNQPQHF. In nucleotides, the CDR3 is TGTGCCAGCAGCCAAGGGACAGGGGGCAATCAGCCCCAGCATTTT.

CDR3 DNA: TGCAGCGTTGCCGGGGAAATAGCGGGAGGTAGCTCCTACAATGAGCAGTTCTTC. Protein sequence: CSVAGEIAGGSSYNEQFF. The chain combines TRBV29-1 with TRBJ2-1; 10 bases match TRBD2. The V gene end was trimmed by 4 bases and the J gene end by 0 bases; junction bases not matched to a gene: 12. The length of the CDR3 is 18 residues. Germline V lookup: CDR1 SQVTM, CDR2 ANQGSEA.

V and J are TRBV3-1 (or the pseudogene TRBV3-2) and TRBJ1-6; 8 nucleotides align to TRBD1. V trimming: 4 bases; J trimming: 9 bases; junction bases outside the gene matches: 11. There are 16 residues in the CDR3. Germline CDR1 LGHDT, CDR2 YNNKEL (reference sequence). The CDR3 DNA follows: TGTGCCAGCAGCCGCTCTTCGCAGGGGGCTGGTTCACCCCTCCACTTT. Its protein product is CASSRSSQGAGSPLHF.

The chain recombines TRBV4-2 with TRBJ1-4; D ambiguous. The V end lost 0 bases, the J end lost 0 bases, and 8 bases lay between the germline ends. This CDR3 has 16 residues. Germline V gene data show CDR1 as LGHNA and CDR2 as YNFKEQ. CDR3: CASSQDLPATNEKLFF. CDR3 in DNA: TGTGCCAGCAGCCAAGATCTCCCAGCAACTAATGAAAAACTGTTTTTT.

The chain employs TRBV9 and TRBJ2-1; tentative D call: TRBD2 (5 bases). There are 13 residues in the CDR3. CDR1 and CDR2 from the germline V gene are SGDLS and YYNGEE. Trimming stripped 1 base from V and 10 bases from J, with 12 bases between. Here the CDR3 DNA reads TGTGCCAGCAGCGTAAGTGCCCGAGGGGAGCAGTTCTTC. It yields the protein CASSVSARGEQFF.

The chain uses TRBV2 and TRBJ1-2; TRBD1 aligns across 8 bases. In germline, CDR1 is SNHLY, CDR2 FYNNEI. The length of the CDR3 is 15 residues. The junction had 4 bases not matched to a gene; V was cut back by 0 bases and J by 4 bases. CDR3 DNA: TGTGCCAGCAGTGAAGCGGAGACAGGGGTCTATGGCTACACCTTC. Protein product: CASSEAETGVYGYTF.

The CDR3 DNA sequence: TGTGCCAGCAGGCCTGGGACAGGTCAACCGTTCTACAATGAGCAGTTCTTC. Translating it yields CASRPGTGQPFYNEQFF. The J gene is TRBJ2-1, the V gene TRBV7-2; TRBD1 agrees at 8 bases. Germline V gene data show CDR1 as SGHTA and CDR2 as FQGNSA. V gave up 6 bases and J gave up 3 bases; unmatched junction bases: 13. There are 17 residues in the CDR3.

V is TRBV25-1 and J is TRBJ1-5; no definite D call. V was clipped by 3 bases and J by 2 bases, with 11 bases between them. From germline, CDR1 is MGHDK and CDR2 SYGVNS. The CDR3 has 15 residues. The CDR3 sequence: CASSDGLVGNQPQHF. The CDR3 DNA is TGTGCCAGCAGTGATGGTTTAGTTGGCAATCAGCCCCAGCATTTT.

This clone showed up just once. This chain connects TRBV9 to TRBJ1-5; TRBD1 is a possible D gene (6 bases). V lost 3 bases, J lost 4 bases, and 11 bases lay in between. CDR1 is SGDLS and CDR2 is YYNGEE in the germline V gene. The CDR3 is 14 residues long. As DNA, the CDR3 is TGTGCCAGCAGCGAGGGAACAGGGAATCAGCCCCAGCATTTT. Its protein is CASSEGTGNQPQHF.

This CDR3 is CASSPSGSGGTGELFF. In DNA form, the CDR3 reads TGTGCCAGCAGCCCGTCGGGTAGCGGTGGCACCGGGGAGCTGTTTTTT. The rearrangement links TRBV7-3 to TRBJ2-2; possibly TRBD2 for D (6 bases). V lost 5 bases, J lost 4 bases, and 17 bases lay in between. CDR3 length: 16 amino acids. Germline V gene data show CDR1 as SGHTA and CDR2 as FQGTGA.

The V call is TRBV30, the J call TRBJ1-6, with TRBD1 as a possible D gene (5 bases). Trimming pared 2 bases from V and 5 bases from J, leaving 7 bases between. The CDR3 has 13 residues. CDR1 GTSNPN and CDR2 SVGIG come from the germline V gene (reference sequence). The CDR3, as DNA: TGTGCCTGGAGTCCGACAGATAATTCACCCCTCCACTTT. Translating it yields CAWSPTDNSPLHF.

V usage is TRBV14 and J usage is TRBJ1-2; possibly TRBD1 for D (6 bases). V dropped 1 base and J dropped 5 bases, with 8 bases sitting between them. There are 13 residues in the CDR3. From germline, CDR1 is SGHDN and CDR2 FVKESK. The CDR3 sequence: CASSQGRGYGYTF. DNA of the CDR3: TGTGCCAGCAGCCAAGGAAGGGGGTATGGCTACACCTTC.

The V and J genes are TRBV28 and TRBJ2-2; 7 nucleotides align to TRBD1. The CDR3 runs 15 residues. The germline V gene has CDR1 MDHEN and CDR2 SYDVKM. V lost 8 bases, J lost 12 bases, and 18 bases stayed unmatched. The CDR3 coding sequence is TGTGCCAGCCACTCACAGGGGCAGTTTGGGGAAAAGCTGTTTTTT. This gives the protein CASHSQGQFGEKLFF. Drawing the rest from reference TRBV28 and TRBJ2-2, the complete variable domain is DVKVTQSSRYLVKRTGEKVFLECVQDMDHENMFWYRQDPGLGLRLIYFSYDVKMKEKGDIPEGYSVSREKKERFSLILESASTNQTSMYLCASHSQGQFGEKLFFGEGSRLTVL.

The V and J genes are TRBV29-1 and TRBJ1-5; D call uncertain. This CDR3 spans 13 amino acids. Per the germline V gene, CDR1 is SQVTM and CDR2 is ANQGSEA. V lost 4 bases, J lost 2 bases, and 9 bases lay in between. CDR3 residues: CSVVAGGNQPQHF. For the CDR3, the DNA is TGCAGCGTTGTCGCCGGGGGCAATCAGCCCCAGCATTTT.

This chain uses TRBV2 with TRBJ2-5; D call uncertain. The CDR3 totals 13 residues. Trimming removed 4 bases from V and 0 bases from J, with 6 bases in between. Germline V gene data show CDR1 as SNHLY and CDR2 as FYNNEI. The CDR3 region has the DNA TGTGCCAGCAGTGTCCGGGACCAAGAGACCCAGTACTTC. Residues: CASSVRDQETQYF.

This clone was observed a handful of times. This sequence joins TRBV28 and TRBJ2-7, with TRBD1 as a possible D gene (5 bases). Germline loops: CDR1 MDHEN, CDR2 SYDVKM. Trimming left V 7 bases short and J 6 bases short, with 16 bases between. The CDR3 consists of 13 residues. CDR3 sequence reads: CASTIGASREQYF. In nucleotides, the CDR3 is TGTGCCAGCACCATTGGGGCTTCACGCGAGCAGTACTTC.